This T cell receptor beta chain was sequenced for a study of cytomegalovirus exposure and HLA in healthy donors. Sequenced by immunoSEQ multiplex PCR; TCRdb stores in-frame clones only, minus some. This table has some 61,000 clones, about 97% appearing once. The CDR3 covers 15 residues. Germline V gene sequence: CDR1 SGDLS, CDR2 YYNGEE. Trimming took 0 bases from V and 5 from J, leaving 14 bases between them. Input material: PBMCs. The chain combines TRBV9 with TRBJ1-1, with D possibly matching TRBD1 (5 bases). The receptor was isolated from a woman younger than 30 in good health and CMV-seropositive. The CDR3 region is CASSVGIGTRTEAFF. Here the CDR3 DNA reads TGTGCCAGCAGCGTAGGGATAGGGACTAGGACTGAAGCTTTCTTT.